The rows below give T cell receptor beta chains drawn from one sample of a study of Ad26.COV2.S vaccination and SARS-CoV-2 variants. Clones were read by immunoSEQ multiplex PCR, and TCRdb kept only the in-frame ones, dropping some. The sample contains about 350,000 clones, under 95% of which appear only once. This sample comprised peripheral blood, obtained after recovery from COVID-19. The receptors come from a human donor who had recovered from COVID-19. CDR3s include the opening cysteine and the closing phenylalanine or tryptophan. A D gene is named only where the DNA matches it firmly. Part of the rows lack a size; the others show once, few, many or a class for expanded clones.

. TRBJ1-5 TRBD1 TRBV9 TGTGCCAGCAGCGTAGCGTGGACAGGGGAAAAGCATTTT CASSVAWTGEKHF
. TRBJ2-7 TRBD1 TRBV29-1 TGCAGCGTTGAGGACAGGGTAACCTACGAGCAGTACTTC CSVEDRVTYEQYF
. TRBJ1-2 TRBD1 TRBV28 TGTGCCACCAAAGACAGGGTACGAGGCTACACCTTC CATKDRVRGYTF
. TRBJ1-2 . TRBV4-1 TGCGCCAGCAGCCAAGATGAAATAAATGGCTACACCTTC CASSQDEINGYTF
. TRBJ1-1 . TRBV5-4 TGTGCCAGCAGCTTGGGTAGGGTTGGGACTGAAGCTTTCTTT CASSLGRVGTEAFF
. TRBJ2-5 . TRBV6-2/TRBV6-3 TGTGCCAGCAGTTACAAGGGAGCTCGGGGGGCCAGGCAAGAGACCCAGTACTTC CASSYKGARGARQETQYF
. TRBJ1-2 TRBD1 TRBV2 TGTGCCAGCACCGTCACCGGACAGGGCGTCTATGGCTACACCTTC CASTVTGQGVYGYTF
. TRBJ1-6 . TRBV9 TGTGCCAGCAGCCCAGGCCCACAGGAGGTTAGTTCACCCCTCCACTTT CASSPGPQEVSSPLHF
. TRBJ1-1 . TRBV2 TGTGCCGGTATTACGGGGGACCCCCCGGGGGACACTGAAGCTTTCTTT CAGITGDPPGDTEAFF
. TRBJ1-5 . TRBV6-1 TGTGCCAGCAGTGAAGAGGGTGGCAATCAGCCCCAGCATTTT CASSEEGGNQPQHF
. TRBJ1-1 . TRBV6-5 TGTGCCAGCAGTTACCGGACAGATAACACTGAAGCTTTCTTT CASSYRTDNTEAFF
. TRBJ2-4 TRBD2 TRBV7-2 TGTGCCAGCACCCTGGGGGGGGACATTCAGTACTTC CASTLGGDIQYF
. TRBJ1-1 . TRBV7-9 TGTGCCAGCAGCTTAGCGCTGGGTGCCCTCACTGAAGCTTTCTTT CASSLALGALTEAFF
. TRBJ2-7 . TRBV25-1 TGTGCCAGCGCCTCCTACAAGGGACCCGAGCAGTACTTC CASASYKGPEQYF
. TRBJ2-7 TRBD1 TRBV7-9 TGTGCCAGCAGCTTATACTTGGGACAGGGGGCCGACCACTCCTACGAGCAGTACTTC CASSLYLGQGADHSYEQYF
. TRBJ2-3 . TRBV27 TGTGCCAGCATGCCCCGGGGGCGCCTACCGGGACAGTGGAGCACAGATACGCAGTATTTT CASMPRGRLPGQWSTDTQYF
. TRBJ2-7 . TRBV6-5 TGTGCCAGCAGAGGGGCATGGCCCGCCTCCTACGAGCAGTACTTC CASRGAWPASYEQYF
. TRBJ1-2 . TRBV2 TGTGCCAGCAGTGAAGACGGGATACGGGGCTACACCTTC CASSEDGIRGYTF
once TRBJ1-1 . TRBV2 TGTGCCAGCAGTGTACACCCACAGAACACTGAAGCTTTCTTT CASSVHPQNTEAFF
. TRBJ2-7 TRBD2 TRBV18 TGTGCCAGCTCGCCGACAGCGGGGGGGGTCTACGAGCAGTACTTC CASSPTAGGVYEQYF
. TRBJ2-1 TRBD1 TRBV9 TGTGCCAGCAGCGGGACAGGGGCCAATGAGCAGTTCTTC CASSGTGANEQFF
. TRBJ1-1 TRBD1 TRBV18 TGTGCCAGCTCACCGCTCGGCAGGGGGCGAAGCACTGAAGCTTTCTTT CASSPLGRGRSTEAFF
. TRBJ1-1 . TRBV12-3/TRBV12-4 TGTGCCAGCAGTTTCAGGGGACGGGAAGCTTTCTTT CASSFRGREAFF
. TRBJ1-6 . TRBV3-1/TRBV3-2 TGTGCCAGCAGCCGAGGGGACAACTCCTATAATTCACCCCTCCACTTT CASSRGDNSYNSPLHF
. TRBJ2-2 TRBD1 TRBV6-2/TRBV6-3 TGTGCCAGCAGTACACGATGGGACAGGGGGCGCAGAAACACCGGGGAGCTGTTTTTT CASSTRWDRGRRNTGELFF
. TRBJ2-1 . TRBV12-5 TGTGCTAGTGGTGACAATGAGCAGTTCTTC CASGDNEQFF
. TRBJ1-3 . TRBV15 TGTGCCACCAGCAGAGATCGGGGAGCTGGAAACACCATATATTTT CATSRDRGAGNTIYF
. TRBJ1-2 TRBD1 TRBV28 TGTGCCAGCCAACCTAACAGGGGCGGCTACACCTTC CASQPNRGGYTF
. TRBJ2-1 TRBD1 TRBV6-5 TGTGCCAGCAGTAGACAGGGCTCCTACAATGAGCAGTTCTTC CASSRQGSYNEQFF
once TRBJ2-3 . TRBV15 TGTGCCACCAGCAGAGGGACCACACTGGAAACTAATACGCAGTATTTT CATSRGTTLETNTQYF
. TRBJ1-1 TRBD1 TRBV6-5 TGTGCCAGCAGCCCAACAGGGGATAGCACTGAAGCTTTCTTT CASSPTGDSTEAFF
. TRBJ1-1 . TRBV5-1 TGCGCCAGCAGCCCGGGGGACGACACTGAAGCTTTCTTT CASSPGDDTEAFF
. TRBJ2-7 TRBD2 TRBV9 TGTGCCAGCAGCGTAGAGGCTAGCGGGGGGGCCGGGGAGCAGTACTTC CASSVEASGGAGEQYF
. TRBJ1-1 . TRBV6-5 TGTGCCAGCACGGAGTTGAGGGGGTTGGGGGCTTTCTTT CASTELRGLGAFF
. TRBJ1-1 . TRBV11-2 TGTGCCAGCAGCTTAGATCACAGAGATGAAGCTTTCTTT CASSLDHRDEAFF
. TRBJ2-1 TRBD2 TRBV19 TGTGCCAGTAGTATCGGGCTAGCGGGGGGACGGGGGTTGTACAATGAGCAGTTCTTC CASSIGLAGGRGLYNEQFF
once TRBJ2-1 TRBD2 TRBV27 TGTGCCAGCGGTAAGCGGGGTAGCAATGAGCAGTTCTTC CASGKRGSNEQFF
. TRBJ1-1 . TRBV3-1/TRBV3-2 TGTGCCAGCAGCCAAGTCCCAGGGGAGAGAACTGAAGCTTTCTTT CASSQVPGERTEAFF